Below, 14 T cell receptor beta chains from the same sample are listed, as sequenced in a study of blood T cell repertoires in COVID-19. Data came from immunoSEQ multiplex PCR; TCRdb stores just in-frame clones and leaves some out. Seen here are about 200,000 clones, approximately 87% observed once, and the top ten hold around 2.2%. Sequenced input: peripheral blood. These receptors all come from a woman in her forties or fifties with acute or convalescent COVID-19.

The CDR3 reads CASSLAVTAAQETQYF. The CDR3 DNA sequence: TGTGCCAGCAGCTTGGCCGTAACGGCGGCCCAAGAGACCCAGTACTTC. This chain joins TRBV5-4 and TRBJ2-5, with D hard to call. V lost 0 bases and J lost 1, with 13 bases in between. The CDR3 is 16 residues long. In germline, CDR1 is SGHNT, CDR2 YYREEE (reference sequence).

The chain recombines TRBV5-6 with TRBJ1-4; TRBD1 matches at 8 bases. Trimming at V came to 1 base and at J to 7 bases, leaving 6 bases not matched to a gene. The germline gives CDR1 SGHDT, CDR2 YYEEEE. The CDR3 extends over 15 amino acids. CDR3 loop: CASSLRTGRSEKLFF. The CDR3 coding sequence is TGTGCCAGCAGCTTGAGGACAGGGAGGTCTGAAAAACTGTTTTTT.

V gene TRBV28 combines with J gene TRBJ1-5; 8 bases line up with TRBD1. The CDR3 consists of 13 residues. After removal of 8 bases from V and 4 bases from J, the junction contained 4 bases not matched to a gene. Germline V CDR1 and CDR2: MDHEN, SYDVKM. CDR3 protein: CASRDRINQPQHF. The CDR3 DNA follows: TGTGCCAGCCGGGACAGGATTAATCAGCCCCAGCATTTT.

This chain links TRBV13 with TRBJ1-2; D unclear. The ends were cut back, 1 base at V and 7 bases at J, with 13 bases in the middle. CDR3 length: 14 amino acids. Germline values: CDR1 PRHDT, CDR2 FYEKMQ (reference sequence). CDR3 nucleotide sequence: TGTGCCAGCAGCTTAGACACCAGAATGCTTGGCTACACCTTC. Its protein is CASSLDTRMLGYTF.

The chain carries TRBV15 and TRBJ2-1; 12 bases are shared with TRBD2. Losses at the gene ends were 5 bases for V and 4 bases for J; bases not matched to a gene: 6. This CDR3 spans 16 amino acids. CDR1 is LNHNV, CDR2 YYDKDF, per germline (reference sequence). The CDR3 is CATSGLAGGKYNEQFF. The CDR3 nucleotides read TGTGCCACCAGCGGGCTAGCGGGGGGGAAATACAATGAGCAGTTCTTC.

V usage is TRBV27 and J usage is TRBJ2-3; tentatively, D is TRBD2 (5 bases). Deletions cut 6 bases from V and 3 bases from J, with 7 bases between. Germline V lookup: CDR1 MNHEY, CDR2 SMNVEV (reference sequence). This CDR3 has 12 amino acids. CDR3 amino acids: CASRGATDTQYF. CDR3 coding DNA: TGTGCCAGCAGGGGAGCTACAGATACGCAGTATTTT.

The chain joins TRBV7-9 to TRBJ2-1; 8 nucleotides match TRBD1. V was clipped by 2 bases and J by 6 bases; unmatched bases: 6. The CDR3 totals 15 residues. Germline-derived CDR1 and CDR2 are SEHNR and FQNEAQ (reference sequence). CDR3 DNA sequence: TGTGCCAGCAGCTTAAGAGACAGGGGATTCAATGAGCAGTTCTTC. The encoded protein is CASSLRDRGFNEQFF.

V usage is TRBV19 and J usage is TRBJ1-5, with D possibly matching TRBD1 (6 bases). Germline V gives CDR1 LNHDA, CDR2 SQIVND (reference sequence). The CDR3 runs to 14 residues. V was clipped by 2 bases and J by 4 bases, with 9 bases between them. The CDR3 region is CASSISTGNQPQHF. The CDR3 DNA reads as TGTGCCAGTAGTATAAGTACAGGGAATCAGCCCCAGCATTTT.

CDR3 bases: TGTGCCAGCAGCTTAAACCAGGAACTTAATTCACCCCTCCACTTT. Its protein product is CASSLNQELNSPLHF. The chain links TRBV7-2 to TRBJ1-6; D unresolved. Germline lookup yields CDR1 SGHTA and CDR2 FQGNSA. This CDR3 is built from 15 residues. V was trimmed by 2 bases and J by 6 bases, leaving 11 bases between them.

The chain is built from TRBV6-2 or TRBV6-3 and TRBJ2-3; TRBD2 is a possible D gene (6 bases). This CDR3 spans 15 amino acids. V lost 2 bases and J lost 0, with 9 bases in between. In germline, CDR1 is MNHEY, CDR2 SVGEGT. This CDR3 is CASSYGRPSTDTQYF. In DNA, the CDR3 is TGTGCCAGCAGTTACGGGAGGCCAAGCACAGATACGCAGTATTTT.

This clone was seen only once. The gene calls are TRBV6-2 or TRBV6-3 and TRBJ2-1; 8 bases line up with TRBD2. Germline CDR1 MNHEY, CDR2 SVGEGT. This CDR3 has 17 amino acids. The V and J ends lost 5 bases and 1 base, in that order; junction bases with no gene match: 10. The CDR3 nucleotides read TGTGCCAGCAGTAAAGGGTACGGGAGGGGATCCTACAATGAGCAGTTCTTC. Protein: CASSKGYGRGSYNEQFF.

This chain connects TRBV13 to TRBJ2-1; 11 bases are a match to TRBD2. Per the germline V gene, CDR1 is PRHDT and CDR2 is FYEKMQ (reference sequence). CDR3 length: 17 residues. V shed 4 bases, J shed 6 bases, and the junction held 11 bases outside the gene matches. The CDR3 reads CASSSPLSGRAGNEQFF. CDR3 DNA: TGTGCCAGCAGCTCCCCCCTTAGCGGGAGGGCTGGCAATGAGCAGTTCTTC.

The CDR3: CASSGLAGVYEQYF. The CDR3 coding sequence is TGTGCCAGTAGTGGATTAGCGGGGGTCTACGAGCAGTACTTC. V is TRBV19 and J is TRBJ2-7; 9 bases map to TRBD2. Per germline, CDR1 LNHDA and CDR2 SQIVND (reference sequence). This CDR3 contains 14 residues. V lost 5 bases and J lost 3; bases outside the gene matches: 5.

J is TRBJ2-6 and V is TRBV7-8, with D possibly matching TRBD1 (6 bases). Trimming took 4 bases from V and 0 from J, leaving 13 bases between them. The V gene's germline CDR1 is SGHVS and CDR2 FQNEAQ. The CDR3 contains 17 residues. The CDR3 DNA reads TGTGCCAGCAGCTGGGGGACAAGGTACTCTGGGGCCAACGTCCTGACTTTC. This codes for CASSWGTRYSGANVLTF.